The sample holds a few counts of the clone carrying this T cell receptor (beta chain). As yet, its antigen is unknown. Subsequent to a culture period of about ten days, CD4+ T cells were isolated. Sequenced by immunoSEQ multiplex PCR; TCRdb stores in-frame clones only, minus some. The data contain under 30,000 clones, 60% to 80% of them singletons. The data stem from a study of vaccination effects on CD4 cells after COVID-19. The germline gives CDR1 GTSNPN, CDR2 SVGIG (reference sequence). This CDR3 contains 13 residues. The V and J ends lost 0 bases and 8 bases respectively, with 10 bases between them.

This TCR was recovered from a human donor who received a COVID-19 vaccine. Here the sequenced sample was CD4+ T cells from PBMCs cultured without peptide, taken before COVID-19 vaccination. This chain joins TRBV30 and TRBJ2-2; D not certain. CDR3 region: CAWSVSLPGELFF. In nucleotides, the CDR3 is TGTGCCTGGAGTGTTTCCTTGCCGGGGGAGCTGTTTTTT. Full variable domain (outside the CDR3, taken from reference TRBV30 and TRBJ2-2): SQTIHQWPATLVQPVGSPLSLECTVEGTSNPNLYWYRQAAGRGLQLLFYSVGIGQISSEVPQNLSASRPQDRQFILSSKKLLLSDSGFYLCAWSVSLPGELFFGEGSRLTVL.